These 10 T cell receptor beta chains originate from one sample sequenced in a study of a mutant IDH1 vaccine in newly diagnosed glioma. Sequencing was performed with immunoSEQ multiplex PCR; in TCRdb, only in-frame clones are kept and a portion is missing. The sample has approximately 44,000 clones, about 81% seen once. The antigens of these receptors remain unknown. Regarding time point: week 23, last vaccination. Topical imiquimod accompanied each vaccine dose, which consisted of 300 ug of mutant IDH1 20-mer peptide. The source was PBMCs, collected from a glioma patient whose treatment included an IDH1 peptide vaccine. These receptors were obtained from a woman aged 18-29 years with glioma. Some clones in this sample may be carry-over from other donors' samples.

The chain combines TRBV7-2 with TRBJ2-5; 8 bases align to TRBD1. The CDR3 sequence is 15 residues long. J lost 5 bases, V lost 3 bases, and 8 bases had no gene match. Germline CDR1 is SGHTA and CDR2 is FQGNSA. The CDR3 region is CASSLGQAIQETQYF. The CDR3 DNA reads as TGTGCCAGCAGCTTGGGACAGGCGATTCAGGAGACCCAGTACTTC.

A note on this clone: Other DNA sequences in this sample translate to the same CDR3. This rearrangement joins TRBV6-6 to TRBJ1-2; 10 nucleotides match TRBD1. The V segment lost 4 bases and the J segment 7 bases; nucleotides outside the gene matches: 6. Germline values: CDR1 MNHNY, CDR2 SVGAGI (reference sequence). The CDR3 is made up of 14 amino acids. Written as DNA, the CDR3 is TGTGCCAGCAGTTCACAGGGGACAGGGGTTGGCTACACCTTC. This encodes CASSSQGTGVGYTF.

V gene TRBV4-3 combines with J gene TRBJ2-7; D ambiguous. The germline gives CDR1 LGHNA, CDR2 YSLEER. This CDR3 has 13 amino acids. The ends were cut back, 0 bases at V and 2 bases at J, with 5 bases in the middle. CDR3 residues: CASSQDLTYEQYF. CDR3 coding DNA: TGCGCCAGCAGCCAAGATTTGACCTACGAGCAGTACTTC.

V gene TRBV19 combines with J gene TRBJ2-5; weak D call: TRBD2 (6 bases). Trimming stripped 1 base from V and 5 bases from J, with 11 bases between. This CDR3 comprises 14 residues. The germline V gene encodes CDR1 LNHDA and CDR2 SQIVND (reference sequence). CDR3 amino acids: CASSIGGAGETQYF. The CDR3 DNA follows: TGTGCCAGTAGTATAGGCGGGGCTGGTGAGACCCAGTACTTC.

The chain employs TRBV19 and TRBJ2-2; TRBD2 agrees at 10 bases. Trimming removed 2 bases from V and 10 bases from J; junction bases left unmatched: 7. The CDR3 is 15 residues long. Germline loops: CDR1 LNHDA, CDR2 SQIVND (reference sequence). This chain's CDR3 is CASSILAGAPVELFF. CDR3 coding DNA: TGTGCCAGTAGTATACTAGCGGGGGCCCCGGTGGAGCTGTTTTTT.

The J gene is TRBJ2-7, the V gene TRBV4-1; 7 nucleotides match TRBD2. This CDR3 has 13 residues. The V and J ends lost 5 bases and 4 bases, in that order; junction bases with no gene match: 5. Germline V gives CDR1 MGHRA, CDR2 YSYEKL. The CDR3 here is CASSTIGRYEQYF. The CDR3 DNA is TGCGCCAGCAGCACAATCGGGAGGTACGAGCAGTACTTC.

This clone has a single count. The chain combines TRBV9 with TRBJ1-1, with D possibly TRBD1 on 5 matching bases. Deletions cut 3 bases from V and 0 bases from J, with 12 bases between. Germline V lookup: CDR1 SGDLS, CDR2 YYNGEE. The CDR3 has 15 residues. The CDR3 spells CASSDDRGMNTEAFF. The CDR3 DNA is TGTGCCAGCAGCGATGACAGAGGCATGAACACTGAAGCTTTCTTT.

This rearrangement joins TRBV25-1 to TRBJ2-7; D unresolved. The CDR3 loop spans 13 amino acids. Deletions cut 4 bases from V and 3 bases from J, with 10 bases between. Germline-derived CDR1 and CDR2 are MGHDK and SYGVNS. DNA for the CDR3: TGTGCCAGCAGTGCCGCCGGAGTCTACGAGCAGTACTTC. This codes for CASSAAGVYEQYF.

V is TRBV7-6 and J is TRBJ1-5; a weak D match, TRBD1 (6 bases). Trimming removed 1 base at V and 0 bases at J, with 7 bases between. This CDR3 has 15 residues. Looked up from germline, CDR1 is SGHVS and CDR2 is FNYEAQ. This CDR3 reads CASSLGTDSNQPQHF. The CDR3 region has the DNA TGTGCCAGCAGCTTAGGGACAGATAGCAATCAGCCCCAGCATTTT.

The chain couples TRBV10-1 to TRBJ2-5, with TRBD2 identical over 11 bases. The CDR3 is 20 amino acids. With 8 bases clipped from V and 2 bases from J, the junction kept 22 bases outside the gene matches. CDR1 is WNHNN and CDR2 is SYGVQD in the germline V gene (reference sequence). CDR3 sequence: CASGGGRASGGPGLQETQYF. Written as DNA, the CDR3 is TGCGCCAGCGGGGGGGGGAGGGCTAGCGGGGGGCCCGGGCTACAAGAGACCCAGTACTTC.